This is a list of T cell receptor beta chains from one sample in a study of CD8 T cells in ankylosing spondylitis. One entry per CDR3 protein, called by TCRdb with MiXCR from the 5' RACE reads. The sample records about 220,000 distinct CDR3 sequences, 5.5% to 7.5% being singletons. The sample comprised blood, either unsorted or a sorted T cell fraction (not recorded which). These receptors originate from a male donor with ankylosing spondylitis. CDR3s include the opening cysteine and the closing phenylalanine or tryptophan. Each record gives: clone size, J gene, D gene, V gene, CDR3 DNA, CDR3 protein. D genes are given only for firm matches. Only some rows state a clone size, as once, few, many or a class for expanded clones.

clone size: many; J gene: TRBJ1-2; D gene: -; V gene: TRBV11-2; CDR3 DNA: TGTGCCAGCAGCTTTACTTCCCTCCCCTATGGCTACACCTTC; CDR3 protein: CASSFTSLPYGYTF
clone size: -; J gene: TRBJ1-4; D gene: -; V gene: TRBV6-5; CDR3 DNA: TGTGCCAGCAGTTACTCCCCCAGGGCGAGGACTAATGAAAAACTGTTTTTT; CDR3 protein: CASSYSPRARTNEKLFF
clone size: many; J gene: TRBJ1-2; D gene: TRBD1; V gene: TRBV7-9; CDR3 DNA: TGTGCCAGCAGCCCCCTGAGGGGGACAGACTATGGCTACACCTTC; CDR3 protein: CASSPLRGTDYGYTF
clone size: many; J gene: TRBJ2-1; D gene: -; V gene: TRBV2; CDR3 DNA: TGTGCCAGCAGTGAGAGGATTTACTCCGACAATGAGCAGTTCTTC; CDR3 protein: CASSERIYSDNEQFF
clone size: many; J gene: TRBJ2-1; D gene: TRBD2; V gene: TRBV7-2; CDR3 DNA: TGTGCCAGCAGCTTATGGGGACTAGCGGGCCACAATGAGCAGTTCTTC; CDR3 protein: CASSLWGLAGHNEQFF
clone size: -; J gene: TRBJ2-7; D gene: TRBD2; V gene: TRBV19; CDR3 DNA: TGTGCCAGTAGCCGCGGGAGCTCCTACGACCAGTACTTC; CDR3 protein: CASSRGSSYDQYF
clone size: many; J gene: TRBJ1-2; D gene: TRBD1; V gene: TRBV9; CDR3 DNA: TGTGCCAGCAGCCCCCGGGACAGGGAATTCTATGGCTACACCTTC; CDR3 protein: CASSPRDREFYGYTF
clone size: many; J gene: TRBJ2-1; D gene: -; V gene: TRBV5-6; CDR3 DNA: TGTGCCAGCAGCCGGCACCCCCCGCAGTACAATGAGCAGTTCTTC; CDR3 protein: CASSRHPPQYNEQFF
clone size: few; J gene: TRBJ2-1; D gene: TRBD2; V gene: TRBV7-2; CDR3 DNA: TGTGCCAGCAGCTTTTCGTCTGGACTAGATCTGAAAGAGCAGTTCTTC; CDR3 protein: CASSFSSGLDLKEQFF
clone size: many; J gene: TRBJ1-1; D gene: TRBD1; V gene: TRBV5-1; CDR3 DNA: TGCGCCAGCAGCTTAGGGACAGGTGAAGCTTTCTTT; CDR3 protein: CASSLGTGEAFF
clone size: many; J gene: TRBJ2-5; D gene: TRBD2; V gene: TRBV6-1; CDR3 DNA: TGTGCCAGCAGTGAACTAGCGGGGGTGGAAGAGACCCAGTACTTC; CDR3 protein: CASSELAGVEETQYF
clone size: many; J gene: TRBJ2-5; D gene: -; V gene: TRBV27; CDR3 DNA: TGTGCCAGCAGTTCAGGGTTAGAGACCCAGTACTTC; CDR3 protein: CASSSGLETQYF
clone size: many; J gene: TRBJ2-7; D gene: -; V gene: TRBV12-3/TRBV12-4; CDR3 DNA: TGTGCCAGCAGACCGGGACCTTCTCAATACGAGCAGTACTTC; CDR3 protein: CASRPGPSQYEQYF
clone size: many; J gene: TRBJ2-1; D gene: TRBD2; V gene: TRBV6-2/TRBV6-3; CDR3 DNA: TGTGCCAGCATGATCGGGACTAGCGGGCTGGAGCAGTTCTTC; CDR3 protein: CASMIGTSGLEQFF
clone size: many; J gene: TRBJ2-7; D gene: -; V gene: TRBV27; CDR3 DNA: TGTGCCAGCAGTTTATCGGTTCTCTACGAGCAGTACTTC; CDR3 protein: CASSLSVLYEQYF
clone size: many; J gene: TRBJ1-1; D gene: -; V gene: TRBV9; CDR3 DNA: TGTGCCAGCAGCGTAGGGCAGGGGACTGAAGCTTTCTTT; CDR3 protein: CASSVGQGTEAFF
clone size: many; J gene: TRBJ1-5; D gene: TRBD1; V gene: TRBV6-1; CDR3 DNA: TGTGCCAGCTTCCCAGGGGGGGGAAGCAATCAGCCCCAGCATTTT; CDR3 protein: CASFPGGGSNQPQHF